This TCR beta chain derives from a study of human T cells and chemical hapten exposure (dated by TCRdb to the early 2020s). A note on the overall study: For sensitization, 2% DPC in acetone was applied to an approximately 2 cm by approximately 2 cm area of upper inner arm skin. Weekly therapeutic DPC doses were additionally applied to the scalp of patients throughout the roughly 23-week study period. For TCR sequencing, blood came from 25 to 35 alopecia patients at anywhere from one to four time points (pre-sensitization, 2, 6 and 24 weeks). Patch testing on the upper back used Finn chambers containing 0.01% DPC, with scoring done after 6 days according to International Contact Dermatitis Research Group standards. The patient cohort, mostly female, included alopecia areata with under or over 50% scalp involvement, alopecia totalis and alopecia universalis. In alopecia patients, the study followed how the peripheral blood TCR repertoire changed in vivo over primary and secondary sensitization to diphenylcyclopropenone (DPC), a hapten. Blood samples were taken from patients before sensitization (week 0) and then at 2, 6 and about 24 weeks after DPC sensitization. Libraries were pooled for sequencing, and per-sample TCR yields varied mainly because of small differences in library volumes within the pool.

General findings and caveats noted by the study authors: After repeated subsampling, the strength of the expansion versus patch-test correlation and the threshold at which it became significant changed. DPC sensitization did not change the number of TCRs with a frequency above 1 in 1000, and there was no evidence of changes in global repertoire structure. Patch test score was positively correlated with the number of PT1 expanded TCRs, with significance at thresholds 8, 16 and 32 but not at 4. All patients had alopecia, a presumed autoimmune disease, so their immune response might differ from that of healthy individuals. Expanded TCRs formed significantly more large CDR3 similarity clusters than pre-sensitization or healthy control sets, consistent with antigen-driven responses.

Spanning cysteine to phenylalanine, the CDR3 consists of 16 amino acids. The CDR3 DNA has 48 bases and is translated from base 1. Trimmed from V: 8 bases; trimmed from J: 9 bases; junction bases lacking a gene match: 22. The germline V gene sets CDR1 to KGHSH and CDR2 to LQKENI. The time point label, read with the paper, signifies: patch test 1, 2 weeks after DPC sensitization. The treatment or condition label for this specimen denotes: therapeutic diphenylcyclopropenone sensitization with weekly scalp DPC. At every patch-test visit, the blood draw took place before the patch test was put on. To be eligible, patients had to be aged 18 to 70, diagnosed with alopecia and judged suitable for DPC therapy, while pregnant patients were excluded. Total RNA was extracted from unfractionated whole blood that had been collected in Tempus Blood RNA tubes. Library prep was done by RACE. The run used a NextSeq 500. During library preparation, unique molecular identifiers were attached to individual cDNA molecules so that TCRs could be counted in a quantitative, reproducible way. Each blood RNA sample was used to sequence both TCR alpha and TCR beta chains. Per the source publication's procedure: Samples had a median of around 92,000 TCRs, with a range from roughly 23,224 to 700,000. The Decombinator software suite was used to annotate V, J and CDR3 in the TCR reads. For the PS versus PT1 abundance plots, all samples were subsampled to the same number of TCRs (28,000). TCRs were defined as expanded if absent before sensitization and observed at least eight times at the 2-week time point. The public reads were reanalyzed by TCRdb: fastp trimming at Q25, MiXCR alignment, in-frame beta chains only. A single entry per CDR3 protein holds the most common genes and DNA from its merged rows. These V and J calls rely on TCRdb rather than the paper's analysis. The sample has 300,000 to 450,000 distinct CDR3 sequences on record, nearly 5% of them singletons. The ten largest clonotypes hold approximately 2.5% of the sample.

The sample holds a few counts of this clonotype. The target of this receptor is not known. Per-nucleotide qualities are absent, and no much larger clonotype sits a single base away. The rearranged segments are TRBV18 and TRBJ2-7; 7 central nucleotides agree with TRBD1. The specimen was whole blood, collected in connection with sensitization to the hapten diphenylcyclopropenone (DPC). This clonotype was sampled from a woman aged 45-65 years with alopecia areata. Some clones in this sample may be carry-over from other donors' samples. The DNA sequence is as follows: TGTGCCAGCGCCTCCGGCCCGGGACAGACCGTACGAGGGCAGTACTTC. Its translation reads: CASASGPGQTVRGQYF. Full variable domain (CDR3 extended with the reference TRBV18 and TRBJ2-7 proteins): NAGVMQNPRHLVRRRGQEARLRCSPMKGHSHVYWYRQLPEEGLKFMVYLQKENIIDESGMPKERFSAEFPKEGPSILRIQQVVRGDSAAYFCASASGPGQTVRGQYFGPGTRLTVT.